This T cell receptor (beta chain) was sequenced for a study of graft-versus-host responses after intestinal transplantation. In the study overall: Recipients had transplants, and these were multivisceral, liver-intestinal, or isolated intestinal. Following induction with anti-thymocyte globulin, all recipients were given tacrolimus and steroids for roughly three years. Regarding the study as a whole: The authors found GvH clones in recipient marrow, some appearing first in ileum or blood. Early declines in HvG clones that occurred post-transplant were associated with peak circulating GvH clone levels.

CDR1 is MDHEN and CDR2 is SYDVKM in the germline V gene. With 10 bases removed from V and 7 bases from J, the gap between germline ends came to 17 bases. The CDR3 is 14 amino acids. Details on this clone: The antigen remains undetermined.

Only in-frame clones appear in the TCRdb table, and some are missing; sequencing was by immunoSEQ multiplex PCR. Of tens of thousands of clones detected, about 89% appear once; the ten largest clones hold approximately 0.33%. The sequenced sample was unstimulated CD4+ T cells sorted from spleen or lymph node cells, obtained before intestinal transplant. This chain joins TRBV28 and TRBJ1-6; D gene ambiguous. This sequence originates from a human donor who received an intestinal transplant. The CDR3 loop reads CAITEHARNSPLHF. The CDR3 region has the DNA TGTGCCATTACCGAACACGCACGAAATTCACCCCTCCACTTT.